Below, one T cell receptor (beta chain) is given with its context. Its antigen is still unknown. The data were obtained in a study of CXCR3-negative and CXCR3-positive naive CD8 T cells. Study-wide points: Relative to memory CD8+ cells, whose diversity was much lower, both naive subsets had comparably high diversity.

It was by 5' RACE with UMI labels that the TRB cDNA libraries were prepared. From its re-call of the 5' RACE reads, TCRdb lists each CDR3 protein once, without DNA. The sample holds about 7,500 distinct CDR3 sequences. CDR3 length: 15 amino acids. Germline values: CDR1 MNHNS, CDR2 SASEGT. The receptor was derived from a human donor in good health. Some clones in this sample may be carry-over from other donors' samples. Source material: naive CXCR3- CD8+ T cells from blood. The subset: CD45RO-CCR7+CD27+CD95- naive CD8+ T cells lacking CXCR3 (TNR3-). The J gene is TRBJ2-2, the V gene TRBV6-1. The CDR3 region is CASSEATENTGELFF.